Given below is one T cell receptor beta chain in context. This entry belongs to a study of blood T cells in healthy people across ages. Combining a sample-barcoded 5' primer with a J-beta primer mix, a second PCR ran for roughly 6 to 11 cycles. TCRdb called the 5' RACE reads again in MiXCR, with one record for every CDR3 protein. The sample holds hundreds of thousands of distinct CDR3 sequences, about 30% seen once. Germline assignment: CDR1 SGHNT and CDR2 YYREEE (reference sequence). The CDR3 loop spans 13 amino acids. The sequencing input was blood. This TCR was sampled from a woman aged 80 or over in good health. The J gene is TRBJ2-5, the V gene TRBV5-4; 8 bases are shared with TRBD1. The assigned J gene may be wrong: the sequence end matches TRBJ2-7 better. CDR3 DNA sequence: TGTGCCAGCAGCAAGGACAGGGAGTACGAGCAGTACTTC. Translated, it gives CASSKDREYEQYF.